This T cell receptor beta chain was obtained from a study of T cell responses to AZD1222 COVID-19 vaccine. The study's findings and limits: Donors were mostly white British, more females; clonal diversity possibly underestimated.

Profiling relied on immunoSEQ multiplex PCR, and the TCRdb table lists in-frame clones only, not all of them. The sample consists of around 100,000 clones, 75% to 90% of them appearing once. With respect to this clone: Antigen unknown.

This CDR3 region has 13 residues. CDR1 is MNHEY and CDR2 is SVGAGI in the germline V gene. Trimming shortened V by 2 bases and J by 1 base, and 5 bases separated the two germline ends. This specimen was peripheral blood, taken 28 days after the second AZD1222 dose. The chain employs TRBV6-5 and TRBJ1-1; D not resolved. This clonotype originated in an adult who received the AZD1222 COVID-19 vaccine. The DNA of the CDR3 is TGTGCCAGCAGTTACGGAGGGAACACTGAAGCTTTCTTT. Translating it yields CASSYGGNTEAFF.